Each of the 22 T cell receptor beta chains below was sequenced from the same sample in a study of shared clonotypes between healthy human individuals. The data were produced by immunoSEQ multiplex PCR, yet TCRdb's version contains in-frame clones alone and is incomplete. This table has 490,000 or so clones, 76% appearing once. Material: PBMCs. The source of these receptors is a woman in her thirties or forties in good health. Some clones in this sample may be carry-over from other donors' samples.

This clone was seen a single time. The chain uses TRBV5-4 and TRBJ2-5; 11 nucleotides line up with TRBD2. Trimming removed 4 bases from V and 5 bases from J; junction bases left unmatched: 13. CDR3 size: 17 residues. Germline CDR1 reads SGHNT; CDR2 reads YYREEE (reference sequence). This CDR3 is CASSPSVLAGGRETQYF. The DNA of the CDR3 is TGTGCCAGCAGCCCCTCCGTTTTAGCGGGAGGGCGGGAGACCCAGTACTTC.

The CDR3 DNA follows: TGTGCCAGCAGCTTGCCAGACGGGACGCCGACTGAAGCTTTCTTT. It encodes CASSLPDGTPTEAFF. This rearrangement joins TRBV7-9 to TRBJ1-1, with TRBD1 as a possible D gene (5 bases). Germline V gives CDR1 SEHNR, CDR2 FQNEAQ (reference sequence). The V end was cut by 3 bases, the J end by 5 bases, with 16 bases between. The length of the CDR3 is 15 residues.

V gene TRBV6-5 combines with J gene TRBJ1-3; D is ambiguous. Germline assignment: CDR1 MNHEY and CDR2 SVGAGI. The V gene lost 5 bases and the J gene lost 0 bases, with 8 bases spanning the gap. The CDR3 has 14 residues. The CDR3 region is CASSAGFSGNTIYF. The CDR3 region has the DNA TGTGCCAGCAGTGCAGGCTTCTCTGGAAACACCATATATTTT.

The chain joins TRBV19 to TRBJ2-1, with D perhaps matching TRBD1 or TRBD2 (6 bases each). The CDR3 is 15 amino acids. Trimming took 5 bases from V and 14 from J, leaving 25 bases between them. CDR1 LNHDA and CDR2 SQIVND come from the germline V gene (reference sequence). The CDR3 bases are TGTGCCAGTAGTTCATCACCGGGAAACATGAGGGGGGAGTTCTTC. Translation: CASSSSPGNMRGEFF.

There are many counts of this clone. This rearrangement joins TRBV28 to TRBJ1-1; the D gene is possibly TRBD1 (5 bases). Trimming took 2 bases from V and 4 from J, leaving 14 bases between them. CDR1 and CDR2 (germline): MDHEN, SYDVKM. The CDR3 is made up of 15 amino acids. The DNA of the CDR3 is TGTGCCAGCAGTTTACGGTTCGACAGATTCACTGAAGCTTTCTTT. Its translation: CASSLRFDRFTEAFF.

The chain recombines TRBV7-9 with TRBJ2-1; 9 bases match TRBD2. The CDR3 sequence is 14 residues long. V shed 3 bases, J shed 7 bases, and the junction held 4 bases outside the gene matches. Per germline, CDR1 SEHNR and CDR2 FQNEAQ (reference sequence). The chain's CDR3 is CASSLVLAGNEQFF. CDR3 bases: TGTGCCAGCAGCTTGGTGCTAGCGGGAAATGAGCAGTTCTTC.

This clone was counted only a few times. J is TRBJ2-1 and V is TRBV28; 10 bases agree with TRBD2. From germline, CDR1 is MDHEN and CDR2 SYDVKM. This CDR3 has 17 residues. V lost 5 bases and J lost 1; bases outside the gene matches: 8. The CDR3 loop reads CASSLVPGLASYNEQFF. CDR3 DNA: TGTGCCAGCAGTCTCGTTCCGGGACTAGCGTCCTACAATGAGCAGTTCTTC.

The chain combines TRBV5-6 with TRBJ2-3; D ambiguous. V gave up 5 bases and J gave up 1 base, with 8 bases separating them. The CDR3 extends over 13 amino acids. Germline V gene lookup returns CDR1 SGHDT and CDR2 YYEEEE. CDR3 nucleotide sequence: TGTGCCAGCAGTAATTGGGGCACAGATACGCAGTATTTT. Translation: CASSNWGTDTQYF.

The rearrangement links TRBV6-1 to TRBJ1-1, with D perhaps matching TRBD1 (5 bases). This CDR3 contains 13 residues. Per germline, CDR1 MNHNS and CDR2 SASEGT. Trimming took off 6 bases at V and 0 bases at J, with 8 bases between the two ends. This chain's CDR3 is CASRDTLNTEAFF. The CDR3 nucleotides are TGTGCCAGCAGGGACACCTTGAACACTGAAGCTTTCTTT.

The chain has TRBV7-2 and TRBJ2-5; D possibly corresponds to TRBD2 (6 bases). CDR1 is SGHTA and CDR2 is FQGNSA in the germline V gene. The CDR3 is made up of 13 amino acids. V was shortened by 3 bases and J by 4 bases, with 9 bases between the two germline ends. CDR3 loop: CASSLTSRETQYF. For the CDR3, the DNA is TGTGCCAGCAGCTTGACTAGTCGAGAGACCCAGTACTTC.

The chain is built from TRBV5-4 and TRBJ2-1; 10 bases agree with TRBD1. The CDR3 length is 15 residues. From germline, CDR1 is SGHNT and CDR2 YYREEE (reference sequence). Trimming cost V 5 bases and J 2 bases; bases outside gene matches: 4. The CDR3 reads CASRQDRGAYNEQFF. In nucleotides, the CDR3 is TGTGCCAGCAGGCAGGACAGGGGGGCCTACAATGAGCAGTTCTTC.

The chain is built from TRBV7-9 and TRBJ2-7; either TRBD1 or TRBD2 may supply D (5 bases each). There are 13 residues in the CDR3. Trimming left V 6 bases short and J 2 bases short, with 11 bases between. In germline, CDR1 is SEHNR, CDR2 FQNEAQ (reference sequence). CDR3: CASRSPGPYEQYF. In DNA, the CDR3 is TGTGCCAGCAGATCCCCGGGACCCTACGAGCAGTACTTC.

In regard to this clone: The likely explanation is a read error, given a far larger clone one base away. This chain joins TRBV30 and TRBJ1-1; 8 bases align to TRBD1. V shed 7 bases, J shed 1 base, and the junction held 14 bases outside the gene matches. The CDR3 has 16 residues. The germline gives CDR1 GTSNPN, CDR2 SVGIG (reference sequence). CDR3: CAYIVPGQVSNTEAFF. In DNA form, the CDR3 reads TGTGCCTACATAGTCCCGGGACAGGTATCGAACACTGAAGCTTTCTTT.

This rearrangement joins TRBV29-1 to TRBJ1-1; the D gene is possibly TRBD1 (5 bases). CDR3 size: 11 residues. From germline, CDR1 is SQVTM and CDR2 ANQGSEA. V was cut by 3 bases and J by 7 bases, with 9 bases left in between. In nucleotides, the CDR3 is TGCAGCGTTGATTCAGGGCTTGAAGCTTTCTTT. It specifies CSVDSGLEAFF.

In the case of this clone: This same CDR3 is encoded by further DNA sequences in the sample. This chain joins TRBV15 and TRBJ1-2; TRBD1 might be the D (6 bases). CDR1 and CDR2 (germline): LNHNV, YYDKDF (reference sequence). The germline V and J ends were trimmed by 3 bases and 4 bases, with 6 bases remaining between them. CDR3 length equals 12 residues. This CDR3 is CATSRDSYGYTF. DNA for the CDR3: TGTGCCACCAGCAGGGACAGCTATGGCTACACCTTC. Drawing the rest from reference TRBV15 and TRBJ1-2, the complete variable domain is DAMVIQNPRYQVTQFGKPVTLSCSQTLNHNVMYWYQQKSSQAPKLLFHYYDKDFNNEADTPDNFQSRRPNTSFCFLDIRSPGLGDTAMYLCATSRDSYGYTFGSGTRLTVV.

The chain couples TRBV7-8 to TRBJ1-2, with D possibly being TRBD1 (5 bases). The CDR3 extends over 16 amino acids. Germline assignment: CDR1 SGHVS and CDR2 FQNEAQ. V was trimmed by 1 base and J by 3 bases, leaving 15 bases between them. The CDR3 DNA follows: TGTGCCAGCAGCTTAGGTCGATGGGGGAGAGACTATGGCTACACCTTC. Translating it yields CASSLGRWGRDYGYTF.

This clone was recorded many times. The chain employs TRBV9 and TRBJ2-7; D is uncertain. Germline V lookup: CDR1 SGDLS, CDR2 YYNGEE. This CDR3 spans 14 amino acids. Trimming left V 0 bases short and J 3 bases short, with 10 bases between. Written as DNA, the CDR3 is TGTGCCAGCAGCGTAGGGGTCAGAAACTACGAGCAGTACTTC. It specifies CASSVGVRNYEQYF. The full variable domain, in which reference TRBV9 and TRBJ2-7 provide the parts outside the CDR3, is DSGVTQTPKHLITATGQRVTLRCSPRSGDLSVYWYQQSLDQGLQFLIQYYNGEERAKGNILERFSAQQFPDLHSELNLSSLELGDSALYFCASSVGVRNYEQYFGPGTRLTVT.

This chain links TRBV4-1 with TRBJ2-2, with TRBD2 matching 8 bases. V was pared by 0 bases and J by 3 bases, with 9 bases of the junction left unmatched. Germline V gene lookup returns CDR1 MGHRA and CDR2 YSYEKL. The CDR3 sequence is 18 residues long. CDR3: CASSQEGLAGRHTGELFF. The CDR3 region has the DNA TGCGCCAGCAGCCAAGAGGGTCTAGCGGGTCGACACACCGGGGAGCTGTTTTTT.

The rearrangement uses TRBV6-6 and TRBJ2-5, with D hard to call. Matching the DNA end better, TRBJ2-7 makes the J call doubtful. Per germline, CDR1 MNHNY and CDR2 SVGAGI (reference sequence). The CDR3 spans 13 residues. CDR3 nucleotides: TGTGCCAGCAGCCACGGCGCAGTCTACGAGCAGTACTTC. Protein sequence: CASSHGAVYEQYF.

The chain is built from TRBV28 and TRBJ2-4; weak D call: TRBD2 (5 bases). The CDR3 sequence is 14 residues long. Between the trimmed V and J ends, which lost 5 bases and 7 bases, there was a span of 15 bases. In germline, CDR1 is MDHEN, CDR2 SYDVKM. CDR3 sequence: CASSPGSRRNIQYF. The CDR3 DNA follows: TGTGCCAGCAGTCCGGGCAGCAGGAGGAACATTCAGTACTTC.

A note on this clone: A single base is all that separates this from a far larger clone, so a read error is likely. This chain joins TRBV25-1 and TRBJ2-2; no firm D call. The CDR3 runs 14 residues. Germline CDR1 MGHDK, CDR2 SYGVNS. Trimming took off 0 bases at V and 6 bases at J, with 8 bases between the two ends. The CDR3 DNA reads TGTGCCAGCAGTGAATATGAGGTGGCCGGGGAGCTGTTTTTT. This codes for CASSEYEVAGELFF.

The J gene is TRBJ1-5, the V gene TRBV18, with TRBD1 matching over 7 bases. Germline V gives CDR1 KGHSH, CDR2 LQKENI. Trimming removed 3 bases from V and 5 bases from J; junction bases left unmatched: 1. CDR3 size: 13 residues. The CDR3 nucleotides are TGTGCCAGCTCACCTGACAGGGATCAGCCCCAGCATTTT. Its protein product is CASSPDRDQPQHF.